This T cell receptor beta chain was captured in a study of OX40 agonist ivuxolimab in advanced cancers. In this sample, this clone turned up once. The CDR3 consists of 13 residues. Trimming removed 4 bases from V and 7 bases from J, with 10 bases in between. The V gene's germline CDR1 is LNHDA and CDR2 SQIVND (reference sequence). TCRdb's table, derived via immunoSEQ multiplex PCR, lists solely in-frame clones and lacks some. Found here are approximately 56,000 clones, 87% of them singletons; the top ten hold under 2%. The gene calls are TRBV19 and TRBJ2-2; no firm D call. This specimen consisted of CD4+ or CD8+ T cells sorted from blood, obtained in a trial of the OX40 agonist ivuxolimab. The origin of this receptor is an adult with an advanced solid tumor such as melanoma, head and neck, liver or kidney cancer. CDR3 in amino acids: CASSKGRVGELFF. The CDR3 nucleotides are TGTGCCAGTAGTAAAGGACGAGTCGGGGAGCTGTTTTTT.